These T cell receptor beta chains were read from a single sample in a study of blood T cell repertoires in COVID-19. Generated by immunoSEQ multiplex PCR, the TCRdb table keeps only in-frame clones and is missing some. The sample contains a few hundred thousand clones, around 89% of which appear only once. Sample: peripheral blood. These receptors were obtained from a woman aged 55 to 70 with acute or convalescent COVID-19. Each CDR3 is given with its conserved first and last residue. Each record gives: D gene, clone size, V gene, J gene, CDR3 DNA, CDR3 protein. D genes are given only for firm matches. Only part of the rows carry a size: once, few, many, or a class if the clone is expanded.

d_gene: NA
abundance: NA
v_gene: TRBV21-1
j_gene: TRBJ2-3
CDR3nt: TGTGCCAGCAGCAAAGCTGACAGGGGCACAGATACGCAGTATTTT
CDR3aa: CASSKADRGTDTQYF

d_gene: NA
abundance: NA
v_gene: TRBV18
j_gene: TRBJ2-3
CDR3nt: TGTGCCAGCTCACTCTCCGTCCCCCGTAGCACAGATACGCAGTATTTT
CDR3aa: CASSLSVPRSTDTQYF

d_gene: TRBD1
abundance: NA
v_gene: TRBV18
j_gene: TRBJ1-1
CDR3nt: TGTGCCAGCTCCAGTACAGGGGGGGACACTGAAGCTTTCTTT
CDR3aa: CASSSTGGDTEAFF

d_gene: TRBD2
abundance: NA
v_gene: TRBV18
j_gene: TRBJ2-1
CDR3nt: TGTGCCAGCTCACGCGACGGGACTAGCGGGAGGAATGAGCAGTTCTTC
CDR3aa: CASSRDGTSGRNEQFF

d_gene: NA
abundance: once
v_gene: TRBV30
j_gene: TRBJ1-5
CDR3nt: TGTGCCTGGAGTGTAGGACTAAGCAATCAGCCCCAGCATTTT
CDR3aa: CAWSVGLSNQPQHF

d_gene: TRBD1
abundance: NA
v_gene: TRBV24-1
j_gene: TRBJ1-4
CDR3nt: TGTGCCACCGGGACAGCCCTCGGGGAACTGTTTTTT
CDR3aa: CATGTALGELFF

d_gene: TRBD2
abundance: NA
v_gene: TRBV27
j_gene: TRBJ2-3
CDR3nt: TGTGCCAGCAGTTTAGCTAGCGGGATGAACACAGATACGCAGTATTTT
CDR3aa: CASSLASGMNTDTQYF

d_gene: NA
abundance: NA
v_gene: TRBV5-8
j_gene: TRBJ1-2
CDR3nt: TGTGCCAGCAGCTTACAGGGCGGCTATGGCTACACCTTC
CDR3aa: CASSLQGGYGYTF

d_gene: TRBD2
abundance: NA
v_gene: TRBV11-3
j_gene: TRBJ2-3
CDR3nt: TGTGCCAGCAGCCCGGGGAGGGGAGTCGATACGCAGTATTTT
CDR3aa: CASSPGRGVDTQYF

d_gene: TRBD2
abundance: NA
v_gene: TRBV19
j_gene: TRBJ2-1
CDR3nt: TGTGCCAGTAGTTTCCGACTAGCGGGAGTATCGCATGAGCAGTTCTTC
CDR3aa: CASSFRLAGVSHEQFF

d_gene: NA
abundance: NA
v_gene: TRBV9
j_gene: TRBJ1-1
CDR3nt: TGTGCCAGCAGCCCCCCCGCAGGGTGGTTGAACACTGAAGCTTTCTTT
CDR3aa: CASSPPAGWLNTEAFF

d_gene: NA
abundance: NA
v_gene: TRBV6-5
j_gene: TRBJ1-6
CDR3nt: TGTGCCAGCAGTTACTCCGTAGCGGGGTATGATTCACCCCTCCACTTT
CDR3aa: CASSYSVAGYDSPLHF

d_gene: NA
abundance: NA
v_gene: TRBV12-3/TRBV12-4
j_gene: TRBJ1-1
CDR3nt: TGTGCCAGCAGTTTCGGGGGATCCACTGAAGCTTTCTTT
CDR3aa: CASSFGGSTEAFF

d_gene: NA
abundance: NA
v_gene: TRBV3-1/TRBV3-2
j_gene: TRBJ1-6
CDR3nt: TGTGCCAGCAGCCAAGTCGGGGGGCTTAGTTCACCCCTCCACTTT
CDR3aa: CASSQVGGLSSPLHF

d_gene: NA
abundance: NA
v_gene: TRBV11-2
j_gene: TRBJ2-5
CDR3nt: TGTGCCAGCAGCGTAACGGGGGGCGAAGAGACCCAGTACTTC
CDR3aa: CASSVTGGEETQYF